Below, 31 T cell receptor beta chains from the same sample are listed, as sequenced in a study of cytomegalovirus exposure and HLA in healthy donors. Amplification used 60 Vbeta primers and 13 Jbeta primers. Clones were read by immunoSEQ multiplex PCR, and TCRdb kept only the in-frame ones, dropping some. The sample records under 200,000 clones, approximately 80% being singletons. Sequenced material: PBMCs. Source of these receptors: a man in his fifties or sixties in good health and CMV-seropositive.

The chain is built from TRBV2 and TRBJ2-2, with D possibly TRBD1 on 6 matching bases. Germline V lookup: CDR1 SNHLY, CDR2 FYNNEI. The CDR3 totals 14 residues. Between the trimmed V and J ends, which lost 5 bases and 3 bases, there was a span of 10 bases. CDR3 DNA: TGTGCCAGCAGTACGGGACAACACACCGGGGAGCTGTTTTTT. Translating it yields CASSTGQHTGELFF.

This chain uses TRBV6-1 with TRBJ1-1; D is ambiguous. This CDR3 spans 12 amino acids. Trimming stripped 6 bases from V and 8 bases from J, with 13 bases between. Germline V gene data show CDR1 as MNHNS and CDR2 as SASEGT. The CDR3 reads CASSQGGLEAFF. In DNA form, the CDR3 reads TGTGCCAGCAGCCAAGGAGGGCTCGAAGCTTTCTTT.

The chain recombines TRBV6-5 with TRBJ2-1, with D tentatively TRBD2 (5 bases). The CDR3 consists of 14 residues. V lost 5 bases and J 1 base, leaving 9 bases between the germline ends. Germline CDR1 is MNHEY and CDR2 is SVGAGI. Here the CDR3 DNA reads TGTGCCAGCAGTATCCGGGAATCCTACAATGAGCAGTTCTTC. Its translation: CASSIRESYNEQFF.

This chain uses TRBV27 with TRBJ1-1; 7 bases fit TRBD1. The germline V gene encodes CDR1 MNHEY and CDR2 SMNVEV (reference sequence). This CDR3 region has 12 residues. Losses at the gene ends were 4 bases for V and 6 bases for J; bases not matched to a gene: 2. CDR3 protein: CASSSGGPEAFF. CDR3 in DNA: TGTGCCAGCAGTTCAGGGGGGCCTGAAGCTTTCTTT.

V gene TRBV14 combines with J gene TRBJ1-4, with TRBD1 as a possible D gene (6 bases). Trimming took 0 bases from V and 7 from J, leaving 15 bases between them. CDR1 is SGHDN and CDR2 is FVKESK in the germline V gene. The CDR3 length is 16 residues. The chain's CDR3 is CASSQEFGKGGEKLFF. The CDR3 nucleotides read TGTGCCAGCAGCCAAGAATTCGGGAAAGGGGGTGAAAAACTGTTTTTT. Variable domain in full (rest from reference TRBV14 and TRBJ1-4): EAGVTQFPSHSVIEKGQTVTLRCDPISGHDNLYWYRRVMGKEIKFLLHFVKESKQDESGMPNNRFLAERTGGTYSTLKVQPAELEDSGVYFCASSQEFGKGGEKLFFGSGTQLSVL.

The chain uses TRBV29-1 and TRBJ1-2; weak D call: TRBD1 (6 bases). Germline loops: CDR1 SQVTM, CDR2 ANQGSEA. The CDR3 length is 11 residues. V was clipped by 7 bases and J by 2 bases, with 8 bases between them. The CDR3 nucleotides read TGCAGCGCCGGACAGAACTATGGCTACACCTTC. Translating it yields CSAGQNYGYTF. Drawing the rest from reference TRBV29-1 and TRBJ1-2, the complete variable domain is SAVISQKPSRDICQRGTSLTIQCQVDSQVTMMFWYRQQPGQSLTLIATANQGSEATYESGFVIDKFPISRPNLTFSTLTVSNMSPEDSSIYLCSAGQNYGYTFGSGTRLTVV.

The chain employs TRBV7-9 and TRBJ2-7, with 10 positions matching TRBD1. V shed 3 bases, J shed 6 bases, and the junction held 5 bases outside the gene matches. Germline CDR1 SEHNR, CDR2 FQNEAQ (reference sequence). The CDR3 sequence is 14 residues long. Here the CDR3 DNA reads TGTGCCAGCAGCTTGACAGGGGGCTCTAGCGAGCAGTACTTC. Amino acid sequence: CASSLTGGSSEQYF.

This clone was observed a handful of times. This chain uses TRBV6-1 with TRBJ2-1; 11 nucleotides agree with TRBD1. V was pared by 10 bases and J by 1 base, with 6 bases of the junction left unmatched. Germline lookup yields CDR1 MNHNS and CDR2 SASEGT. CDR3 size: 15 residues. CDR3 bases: TGTGCCACTAACCGGGACAGGGGGTCCTACAATGAGCAGTTCTTC. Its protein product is CATNRDRGSYNEQFF.

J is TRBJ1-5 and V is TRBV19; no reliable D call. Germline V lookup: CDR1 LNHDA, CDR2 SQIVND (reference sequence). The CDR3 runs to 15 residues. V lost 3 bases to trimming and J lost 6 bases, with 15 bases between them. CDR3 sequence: CASSMPGMGSQPQHF. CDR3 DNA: TGTGCCAGTAGTATGCCCGGGATGGGGAGTCAGCCCCAGCATTTT.

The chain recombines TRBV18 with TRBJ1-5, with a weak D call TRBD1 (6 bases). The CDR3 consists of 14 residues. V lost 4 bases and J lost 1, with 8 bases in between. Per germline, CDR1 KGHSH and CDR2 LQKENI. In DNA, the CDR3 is TGTGCCAGCTCACTCGGACAGAGCAATCAGCCCCAGCATTTT. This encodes CASSLGQSNQPQHF. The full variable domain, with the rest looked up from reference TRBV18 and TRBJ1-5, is NAGVMQNPRHLVRRRGQEARLRCSPMKGHSHVYWYRQLPEEGLKFMVYLQKENIIDESGMPKERFSAEFPKEGPSILRIQQVVRGDSAAYFCASSLGQSNQPQHFGDGTRLSIL.

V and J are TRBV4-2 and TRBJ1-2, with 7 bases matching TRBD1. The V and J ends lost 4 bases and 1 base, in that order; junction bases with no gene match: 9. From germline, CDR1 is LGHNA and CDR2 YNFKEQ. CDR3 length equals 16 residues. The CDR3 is CASSPLPRGHNYGYTF. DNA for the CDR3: TGTGCCAGCAGCCCACTTCCGAGGGGGCATAACTATGGCTACACCTTC.

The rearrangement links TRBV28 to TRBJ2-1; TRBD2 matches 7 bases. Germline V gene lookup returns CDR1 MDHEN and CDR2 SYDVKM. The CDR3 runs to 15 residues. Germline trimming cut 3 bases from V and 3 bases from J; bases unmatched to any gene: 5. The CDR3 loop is CASSFKRDFYNEQFF. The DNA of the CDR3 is TGTGCCAGCAGTTTCAAGCGGGACTTCTACAATGAGCAGTTCTTC.

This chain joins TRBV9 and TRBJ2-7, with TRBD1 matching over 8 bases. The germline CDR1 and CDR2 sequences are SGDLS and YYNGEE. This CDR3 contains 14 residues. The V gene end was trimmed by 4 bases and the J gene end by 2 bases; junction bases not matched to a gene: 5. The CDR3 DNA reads TGTGCCAGCAGCCCCAGGGGGCTCCCCTACGAGCAGTACTTC. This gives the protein CASSPRGLPYEQYF.

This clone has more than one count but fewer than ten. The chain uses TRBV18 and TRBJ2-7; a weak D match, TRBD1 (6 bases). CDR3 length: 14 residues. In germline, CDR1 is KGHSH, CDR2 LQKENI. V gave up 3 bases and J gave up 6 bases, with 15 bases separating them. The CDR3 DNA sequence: TGTGCCAGCTCACCGAAACAGGGTTCAAGCGAGCAGTACTTC. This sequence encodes CASSPKQGSSEQYF.

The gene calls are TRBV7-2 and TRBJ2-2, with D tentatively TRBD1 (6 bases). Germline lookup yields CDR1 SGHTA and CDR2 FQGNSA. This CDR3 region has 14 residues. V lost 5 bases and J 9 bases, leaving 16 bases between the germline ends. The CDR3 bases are TGTGCCAGCAGCCCTGAACTACAGGGCCGGGAGCTGTTTTTT. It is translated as CASSPELQGRELFF.

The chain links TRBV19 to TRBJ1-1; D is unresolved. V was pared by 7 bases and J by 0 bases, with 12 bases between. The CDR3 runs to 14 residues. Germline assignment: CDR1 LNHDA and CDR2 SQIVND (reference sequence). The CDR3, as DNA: TGTGCCAGTAAATCCAGGTCCCTGAACACTGAAGCTTTCTTT. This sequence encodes CASKSRSLNTEAFF.

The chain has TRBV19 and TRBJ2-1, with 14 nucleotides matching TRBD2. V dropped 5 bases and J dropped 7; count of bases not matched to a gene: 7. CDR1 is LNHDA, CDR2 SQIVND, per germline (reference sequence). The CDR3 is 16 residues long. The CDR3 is CASSGTSGGQTNEQFF. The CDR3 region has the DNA TGTGCCAGTAGTGGGACTAGCGGGGGACAAACGAATGAGCAGTTCTTC. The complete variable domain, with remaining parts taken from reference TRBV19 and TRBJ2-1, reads DGGITQSPKYLFRKEGQNVTLSCEQNLNHDAMYWYRQDPGQGLRLIYYSQIVNDFQKGDIAEGYSVSREKKESFPLTVTSAQKNPTAFYLCASSGTSGGQTNEQFFGPGTRLTVL.

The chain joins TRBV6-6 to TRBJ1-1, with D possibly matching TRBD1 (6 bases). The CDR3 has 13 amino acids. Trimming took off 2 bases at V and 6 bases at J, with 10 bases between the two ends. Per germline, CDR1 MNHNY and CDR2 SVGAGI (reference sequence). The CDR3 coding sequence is TGTGCCAGCAGTTACGGGGGGGGGCCTGAAGCTTTCTTT. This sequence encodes CASSYGGGPEAFF.

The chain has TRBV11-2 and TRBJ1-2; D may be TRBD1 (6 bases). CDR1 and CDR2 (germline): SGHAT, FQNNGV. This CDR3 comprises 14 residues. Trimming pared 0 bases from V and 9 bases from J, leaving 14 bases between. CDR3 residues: CASSLDRGALRYTF. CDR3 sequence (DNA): TGTGCCAGCAGCTTAGATCGGGGGGCCCTTCGCTACACCTTC. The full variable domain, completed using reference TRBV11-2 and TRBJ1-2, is EAGVAQSPRYKIIEKRQSVAFWCNPISGHATLYWYQQILGQGPKLLIQFQNNGVVDDSQLPKDRFSAERLKGVDSTLKIQPAKLEDSAVYLCASSLDRGALRYTFGSGTRLTVV.

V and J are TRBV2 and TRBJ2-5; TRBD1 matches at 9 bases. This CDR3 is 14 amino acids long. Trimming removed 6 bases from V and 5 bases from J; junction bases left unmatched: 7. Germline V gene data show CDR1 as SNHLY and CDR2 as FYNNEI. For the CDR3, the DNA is TGTGCCAGCAGACGACAGGGGGGAGCGGAGACCCAGTACTTC. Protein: CASRRQGGAETQYF. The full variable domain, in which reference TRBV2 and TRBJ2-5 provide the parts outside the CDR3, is EPEVTQTPSHQVTQMGQEVILRCVPISNHLYFYWYRQILGQKVEFLVSFYNNEISEKSEIFDDQFSVERPDGSNFTLKIRSTKLEDSAMYFCASRRQGGAETQYFGPGTRLLVL.

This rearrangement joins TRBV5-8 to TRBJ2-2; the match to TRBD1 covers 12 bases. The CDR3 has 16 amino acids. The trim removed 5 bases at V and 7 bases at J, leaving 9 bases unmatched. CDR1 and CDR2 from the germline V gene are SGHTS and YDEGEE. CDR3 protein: CASRLPGQGANGELFF. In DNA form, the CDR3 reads TGTGCCAGCAGGCTCCCGGGACAGGGGGCTAACGGGGAGCTGTTTTTT.

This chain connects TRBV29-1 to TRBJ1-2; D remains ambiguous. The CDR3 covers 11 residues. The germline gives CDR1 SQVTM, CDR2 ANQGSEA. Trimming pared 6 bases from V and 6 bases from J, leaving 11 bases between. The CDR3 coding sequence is TGCAGCGTGGAGGGTCGGAATGGCTACACCTTC. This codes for CSVEGRNGYTF.

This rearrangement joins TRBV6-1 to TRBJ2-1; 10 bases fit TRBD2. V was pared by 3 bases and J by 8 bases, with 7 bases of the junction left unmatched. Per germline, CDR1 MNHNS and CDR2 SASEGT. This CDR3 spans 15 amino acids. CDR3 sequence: CASSDRGLAGDEQFF. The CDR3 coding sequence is TGTGCCAGCAGTGATAGGGGGCTAGCGGGGGATGAGCAGTTCTTC.

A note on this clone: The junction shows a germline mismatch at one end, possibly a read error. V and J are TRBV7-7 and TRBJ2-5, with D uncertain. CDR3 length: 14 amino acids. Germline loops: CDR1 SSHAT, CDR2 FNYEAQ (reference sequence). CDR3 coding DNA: TGTGCTAGCAGCTCGACTGCATTCCAAGAGACCCAGTACTTC. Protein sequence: CASSSTAFQETQYF.

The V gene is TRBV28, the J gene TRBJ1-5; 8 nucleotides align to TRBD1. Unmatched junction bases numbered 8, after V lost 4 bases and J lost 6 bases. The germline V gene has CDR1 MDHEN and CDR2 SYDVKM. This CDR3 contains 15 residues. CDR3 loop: CASSSAGGESQPQHF. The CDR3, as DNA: TGTGCCAGCAGTTCTGCAGGGGGCGAAAGTCAGCCCCAGCATTTT.

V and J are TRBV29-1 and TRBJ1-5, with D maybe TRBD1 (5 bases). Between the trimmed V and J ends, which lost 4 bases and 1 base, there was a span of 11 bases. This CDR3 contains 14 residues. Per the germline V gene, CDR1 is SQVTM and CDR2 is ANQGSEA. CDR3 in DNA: TGCAGCGTTGCTGGGGGAGGAAGCAATCAGCCCCAGCATTTT. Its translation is CSVAGGGSNQPQHF.

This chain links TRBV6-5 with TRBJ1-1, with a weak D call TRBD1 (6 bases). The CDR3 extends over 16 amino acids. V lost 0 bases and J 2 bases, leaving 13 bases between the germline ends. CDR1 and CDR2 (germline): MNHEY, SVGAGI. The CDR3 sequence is CASSYSHWTANTEAFF. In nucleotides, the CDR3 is TGTGCCAGCAGTTACTCCCACTGGACAGCTAACACTGAAGCTTTCTTT.

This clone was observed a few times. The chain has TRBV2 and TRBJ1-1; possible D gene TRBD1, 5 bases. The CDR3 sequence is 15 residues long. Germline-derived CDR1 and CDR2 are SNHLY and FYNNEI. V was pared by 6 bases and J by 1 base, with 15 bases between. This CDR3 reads CASSRQSLPNTEAFF. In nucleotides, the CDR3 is TGTGCCAGCAGCCGACAGTCACTACCGAACACTGAAGCTTTCTTT.

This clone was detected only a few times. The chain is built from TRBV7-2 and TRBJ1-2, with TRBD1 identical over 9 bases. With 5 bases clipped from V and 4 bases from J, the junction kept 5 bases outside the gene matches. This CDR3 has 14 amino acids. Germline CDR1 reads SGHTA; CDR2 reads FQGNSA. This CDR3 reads CASSTGQGPYGYTF. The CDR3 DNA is TGTGCCAGCAGCACGGGACAGGGACCCTATGGCTACACCTTC.

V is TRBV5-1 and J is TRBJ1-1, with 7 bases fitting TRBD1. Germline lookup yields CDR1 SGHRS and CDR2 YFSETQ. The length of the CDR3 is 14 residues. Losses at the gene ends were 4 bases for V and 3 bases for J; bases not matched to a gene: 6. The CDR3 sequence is CASSKGQRDTEAFF. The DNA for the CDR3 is TGCGCCAGCAGCAAGGGACAGCGGGACACTGAAGCTTTCTTT.

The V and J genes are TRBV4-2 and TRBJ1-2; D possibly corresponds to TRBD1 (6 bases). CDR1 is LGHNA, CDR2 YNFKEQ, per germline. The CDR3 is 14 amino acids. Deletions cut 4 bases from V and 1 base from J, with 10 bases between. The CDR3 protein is CASSPGVGNYGYTF. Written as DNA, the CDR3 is TGTGCCAGCAGCCCAGGGGTCGGTAACTATGGCTACACCTTC.